The rows below give T cell receptor beta chains drawn from one sample of a study of cytomegalovirus exposure and HLA in healthy donors. This table comes from immunoSEQ multiplex PCR, and its TCRdb copy is limited to in-frame clones, with some not included. The sample holds 100,000 to 150,000 clones, approximately 73% seen once. The sample comprised PBMCs. These receptor sequences come from a man in his fifties or sixties in good health and CMV-seropositive. The CDR3 runs from the conserved cysteine through the conserved F or W.

j_gene: TRBJ1-5; v_gene: TRBV7-3; CDR3aa: CASSWGPRQDSNQPQHF
j_gene: TRBJ2-1; v_gene: TRBV14; CDR3aa: CASSQRGTSPGFF
j_gene: TRBJ1-6; v_gene: TRBV27; CDR3aa: CASRGGQGINSPLHF
j_gene: TRBJ2-7; v_gene: TRBV20-1; CDR3aa: CSARPGYEQYF
j_gene: TRBJ1-1; v_gene: TRBV7-8; CDR3aa: CASSAQGQLNTEAFF
j_gene: TRBJ1-5; v_gene: TRBV7-8; CDR3aa: CASSQTGGNNAAQPQHF
j_gene: TRBJ1-4; v_gene: TRBV30; CDR3aa: CAWSFNRGEKLFF
j_gene: TRBJ1-2; v_gene: TRBV29-1; CDR3aa: CSVEGQGRIGYTF
j_gene: TRBJ2-3; v_gene: TRBV5-1; CDR3aa: CASSSYTDTQYF
j_gene: TRBJ2-7; v_gene: TRBV5-1; CDR3aa: CASSFRGGRRSYEQYF
j_gene: TRBJ1-4; v_gene: TRBV7-2; CDR3aa: CASSLDQGTNEKLFF
j_gene: TRBJ2-3; v_gene: TRBV11-2; CDR3aa: CASSRTGLDTQYF
j_gene: TRBJ1-3; v_gene: TRBV7-9; CDR3aa: CASMRGSTGNTIYF
j_gene: TRBJ2-3; v_gene: TRBV9; CDR3aa: CATGGRAGGTDTQYF
j_gene: TRBJ2-5; v_gene: TRBV19; CDR3aa: CASRSRGGTQYF
j_gene: TRBJ2-6; v_gene: TRBV7-3; CDR3aa: CASSLVASKYAGANVLTF
j_gene: TRBJ1-2; v_gene: TRBV2; CDR3aa: CATAGGHTNYGYTF
j_gene: TRBJ2-5; v_gene: TRBV6-5; CDR3aa: CASSSLLAYQETQYF
j_gene: TRBJ1-4; v_gene: TRBV5-4; CDR3aa: CASSWGGTNEKLFF
j_gene: TRBJ1-5; v_gene: TRBV5-6; CDR3aa: CASSLQGGGQPQHF
j_gene: TRBJ2-5; v_gene: TRBV11-3; CDR3aa: CASSSSAGYQETQYF
j_gene: TRBJ1-2; v_gene: TRBV5-4; CDR3aa: CASSLVSRLGLNGYTF
j_gene: TRBJ1-4; v_gene: TRBV18; CDR3aa: CASSPQQGTNEKLFF
j_gene: TRBJ2-3; v_gene: TRBV9; CDR3aa: CASSASPNRKDTQYF
j_gene: TRBJ2-1; v_gene: TRBV29-1; CDR3aa: CSARGMSSYNEQFF
j_gene: TRBJ2-5; v_gene: TRBV6-5; CDR3aa: CASRHRGGRETQYF
j_gene: TRBJ2-2; v_gene: TRBV7-3; CDR3aa: CASSWGGAANTGELFF
j_gene: TRBJ2-6; v_gene: TRBV18; CDR3aa: CASSRDSSGANVLTF
j_gene: TRBJ1-2; v_gene: TRBV4-1; CDR3aa: CASSPGQGKYGYTF
j_gene: TRBJ2-7; v_gene: TRBV4-1; CDR3aa: CASSQDNRGYEQYF
j_gene: TRBJ1-5; v_gene: TRBV2; CDR3aa: CASVRSGLYPQHF
j_gene: TRBJ2-7; v_gene: TRBV19; CDR3aa: CASSIRGFPYEQYF